This TCR beta chain appears in the sequencing data of a study of blood T cell repertoires in COVID-19. As for the study in general: The origin of the acute and convalescent COVID-19 samples was the United States, Italy and Spain. The cDNA or gDNA used as material had been derived from T cells, B-cell-depleted T cells, or PBMCs.

CDR1 is SGDLS and CDR2 is YYNGEE in the germline V gene. The CDR3 loop spans 15 amino acids. Trimming shortened V by 3 bases and J by 0 bases, and 9 bases separated the two germline ends. The table came from immunoSEQ multiplex PCR; TCRdb's copy has only in-frame clones and leaves some out. Here the sample spans about 210,000 clones, around 80% being singletons. This sequence joins TRBV9 and TRBJ1-4; D unclear. Specimen: peripheral blood. The receptor was isolated from a man in his forties or fifties who had recovered from COVID-19. CDR3 sequence (DNA): TGTGCCAGCAGCGCCTTACAGCCAACTAATGAAAAACTGTTTTTT. This sequence encodes CASSALQPTNEKLFF. The complete variable domain, with remaining parts taken from reference TRBV9 and TRBJ1-4, reads DSGVTQTPKHLITATGQRVTLRCSPRSGDLSVYWYQQSLDQGLQFLIQYYNGEERAKGNILERFSAQQFPDLHSELNLSSLELGDSALYFCASSALQPTNEKLFFGSGTQLSVL.